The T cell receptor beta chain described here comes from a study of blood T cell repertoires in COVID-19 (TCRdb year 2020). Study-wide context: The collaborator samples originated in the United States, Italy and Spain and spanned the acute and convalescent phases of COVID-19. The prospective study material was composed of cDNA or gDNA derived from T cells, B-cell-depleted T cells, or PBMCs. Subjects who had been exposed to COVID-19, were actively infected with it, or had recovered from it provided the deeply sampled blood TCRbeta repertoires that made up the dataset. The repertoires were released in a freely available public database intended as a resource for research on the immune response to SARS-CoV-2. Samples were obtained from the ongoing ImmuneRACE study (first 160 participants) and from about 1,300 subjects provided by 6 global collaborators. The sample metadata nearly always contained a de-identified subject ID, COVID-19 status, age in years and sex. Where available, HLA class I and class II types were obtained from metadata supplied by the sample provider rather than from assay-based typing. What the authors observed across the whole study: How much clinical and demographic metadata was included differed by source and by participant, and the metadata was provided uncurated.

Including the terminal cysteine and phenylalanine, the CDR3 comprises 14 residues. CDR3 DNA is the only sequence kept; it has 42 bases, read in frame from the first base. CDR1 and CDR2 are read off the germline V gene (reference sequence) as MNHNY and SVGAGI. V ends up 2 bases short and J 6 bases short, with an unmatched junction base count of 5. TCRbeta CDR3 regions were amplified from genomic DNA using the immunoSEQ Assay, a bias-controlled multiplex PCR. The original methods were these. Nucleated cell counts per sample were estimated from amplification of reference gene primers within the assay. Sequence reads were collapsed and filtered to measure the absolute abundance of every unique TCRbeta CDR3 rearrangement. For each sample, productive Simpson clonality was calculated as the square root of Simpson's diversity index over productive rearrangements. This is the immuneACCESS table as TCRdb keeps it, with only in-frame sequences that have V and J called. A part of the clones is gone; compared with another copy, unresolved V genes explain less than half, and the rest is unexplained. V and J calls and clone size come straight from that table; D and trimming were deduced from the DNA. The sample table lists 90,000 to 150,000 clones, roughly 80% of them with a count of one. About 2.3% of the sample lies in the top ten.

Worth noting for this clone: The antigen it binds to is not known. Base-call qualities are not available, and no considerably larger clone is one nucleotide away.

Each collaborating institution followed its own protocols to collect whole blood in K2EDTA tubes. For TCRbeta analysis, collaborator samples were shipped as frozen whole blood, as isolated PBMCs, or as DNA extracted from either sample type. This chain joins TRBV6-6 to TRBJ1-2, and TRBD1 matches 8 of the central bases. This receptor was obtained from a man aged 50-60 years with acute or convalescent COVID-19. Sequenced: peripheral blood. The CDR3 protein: CASSYRTGIDGYTF. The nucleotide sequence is TGTGCCAGCAGTTACCGGACAGGGATTGATGGCTACACCTTC.